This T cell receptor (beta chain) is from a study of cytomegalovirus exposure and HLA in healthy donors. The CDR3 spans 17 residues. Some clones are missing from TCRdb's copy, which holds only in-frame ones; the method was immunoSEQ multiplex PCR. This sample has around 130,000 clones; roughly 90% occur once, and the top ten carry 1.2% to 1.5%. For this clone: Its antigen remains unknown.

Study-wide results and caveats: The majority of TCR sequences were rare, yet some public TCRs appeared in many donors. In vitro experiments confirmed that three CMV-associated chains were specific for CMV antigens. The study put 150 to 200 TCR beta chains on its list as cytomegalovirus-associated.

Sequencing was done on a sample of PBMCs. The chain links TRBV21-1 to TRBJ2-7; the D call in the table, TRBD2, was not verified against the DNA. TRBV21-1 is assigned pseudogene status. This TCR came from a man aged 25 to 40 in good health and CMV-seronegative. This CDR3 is CASSHPPQLAGVWEQYF. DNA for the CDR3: TGTGCCAGCAGCCACCCCCCCCAACTAGCGGGAGTGTGGGAGCAGTACTTC.